Following are 10 T cell receptor beta chains from one sample sequenced in a study of blood T cell repertoires in COVID-19. The repertoire was sequenced with immunoSEQ multiplex PCR; TCRdb's copy has only in-frame clones and lacks some. The table records some 130,000 clones, around four fifths of them present only once. Sequencing was performed on PBMCs or T cells enriched from blood (not recorded which). These TCRs come from a man aged 40-49 years with acute COVID-19.

This sequence joins TRBV2 and TRBJ1-1; D not certain. V lost 2 bases and J 6 bases, leaving 10 bases between the germline ends. Germline V CDR1 and CDR2: SNHLY, FYNNEI. This CDR3 has 13 residues. Here the CDR3 reads CASSEWSSPEAFF. The CDR3 DNA is TGTGCCAGCAGTGAATGGAGCAGCCCTGAAGCTTTCTTT.

The chain links TRBV5-1 to TRBJ2-1; TRBD2 aligns across 13 bases. The J segment lost 8 bases and the V segment lost 4 bases, leaving 6 bases of the junction unmatched. This CDR3 is built from 15 residues. In germline, CDR1 is SGHRS, CDR2 YFSETQ. The CDR3 here is CASSLGLAGVYEQFF. The DNA of the CDR3 is TGCGCCAGCAGCCTCGGACTAGCGGGAGTCTATGAGCAGTTCTTC.

The chain couples TRBV7-9 to TRBJ2-1; 9 positions match TRBD2. This CDR3 spans 16 amino acids. The germline gives CDR1 SEHNR, CDR2 FQNEAQ (reference sequence). The J segment lost 5 bases and the V segment lost 5 bases, leaving 10 bases of the junction unmatched. Written as DNA, the CDR3 is TGTGCCAGCAGCCAACGGGCGGGAGGGTCGGACAATGAGCAGTTCTTC. This translates into CASSQRAGGSDNEQFF.

This clone has only a few counts. V is TRBV12-5 and J is TRBJ1-2; TRBD1 agrees at 7 bases. After removal of 1 base from V and 6 bases from J, the junction contained 5 bases not matched to a gene. Germline CDR1 and CDR2: LGHNT and FRNRAP. The CDR3 sequence is 14 residues long. As DNA, the CDR3 is TGTGCTAGTGGTTTGGGACAGGGAGTAAATGGCTACACCTTC. Its protein is CASGLGQGVNGYTF.

The chain links TRBV6-4 to TRBJ2-7, with D possibly matching TRBD2 (7 bases). The V gene's germline CDR1 is MRHNA and CDR2 SNTAGT. V was pared by 5 bases and J by 0 bases, with 14 bases between. This CDR3 has 15 amino acids. The CDR3 region is CASSPGGPTSYEQYF. The DNA for the CDR3 is TGTGCCAGCAGTCCCGGGGGGCCGACCTCCTACGAGCAGTACTTC.

This clone was found a few times. The chain uses TRBV18 and TRBJ1-1; D is uncertain. Germline loops: CDR1 KGHSH, CDR2 LQKENI. CDR3 size: 14 residues. V dropped 0 bases and J dropped 4 bases, with 9 bases sitting between them. The CDR3 spells CASSPPSEGTEAFF. The CDR3 coding sequence is TGTGCCAGCTCACCACCGTCCGAGGGCACTGAAGCTTTCTTT.

The V gene is TRBV5-1, the J gene TRBJ2-2, with D perhaps matching TRBD1 (5 bases). The CDR3 length is 15 residues. V shed 1 base and J shed 4 bases, with 11 bases lying between them. CDR1 is SGHRS, CDR2 YFSETQ, per germline. CDR3 in DNA: TGCGCCAGCAGCTTGAGTGGGGCATTCACCGGGGAGCTGTTTTTT. Its translation: CASSLSGAFTGELFF.

The chain is built from TRBV20-1 and TRBJ1-6, with no clear D. Between the trimmed V and J ends, which lost 6 bases and 9 bases, there was a span of 6 bases. Looked up from germline, CDR1 is DFQATT and CDR2 is SNEGSKA (reference sequence). This CDR3 has 10 amino acids. CDR3 sequence reads: CSAGVSPLHF. Here the CDR3 DNA reads TGCAGTGCCGGAGTTTCACCCCTCCACTTT.

J is TRBJ2-5 and V is TRBV5-1, with D possibly matching TRBD1 (6 bases). Trimming took 5 bases from V and 0 from J, leaving 11 bases between them. The germline gives CDR1 SGHRS, CDR2 YFSETQ. This CDR3 region has 14 residues. For the CDR3, the DNA is TGCGCCAGCAGTTTTGGACAGCACCAAGAGACCCAGTACTTC. As protein: CASSFGQHQETQYF.

The rearrangement links TRBV11-1 to TRBJ1-2; 10 nucleotides align to TRBD1. V lost 7 bases, J lost 3 bases, and 5 bases stayed unmatched. Germline assignment: CDR1 SGHAT and CDR2 FQDESV (reference sequence). This CDR3 has 14 residues. CDR3 coding DNA: TGTGCCAGCACCCCTGGGACAGGGGACTATGGCTACACCTTC. Translation: CASTPGTGDYGYTF. Based on the CDR3 plus reference TRBV11-1 and TRBJ1-2, the full variable domain is EAEVAQSPRYKITEKSQAVAFWCDPISGHATLYWYRQILGQGPELLVQFQDESVVDDSQLPKDRFSAERLKGVDSTLKIQPAELGDSAMYLCASTPGTGDYGYTFGSGTRLTVV.